This TCR beta chain was captured by sequencing in a study of tumor-infiltrating lymphocytes in oesophageal squamous cell carcinoma. MiXCR, run by TCRdb on the PCR reads, gives a single entry per CDR3 protein. The sample contains about 22,000 distinct CDR3 sequences, under 35% of which appear only once. This clonotype was detected ten times or more. Germline-derived CDR1 and CDR2 are SGHAT and FQNNGV. Trimming took 2 bases from V and 7 from J, leaving 18 bases between them. This CDR3 has 15 amino acids. This receptor was obtained from a female donor with esophageal squamous cell carcinoma. This chain connects TRBV11-2 to TRBJ2-7, with D perhaps matching TRBD2 (7 bases). The sequencing sample was made of esophageal tumor tissue. Here the CDR3 DNA reads TGTGCCAGCAGCTTACAGGGGCAGCGGGAAGAGGAGCAGTACTTC. As protein: CASSLQGQREEEQYF.